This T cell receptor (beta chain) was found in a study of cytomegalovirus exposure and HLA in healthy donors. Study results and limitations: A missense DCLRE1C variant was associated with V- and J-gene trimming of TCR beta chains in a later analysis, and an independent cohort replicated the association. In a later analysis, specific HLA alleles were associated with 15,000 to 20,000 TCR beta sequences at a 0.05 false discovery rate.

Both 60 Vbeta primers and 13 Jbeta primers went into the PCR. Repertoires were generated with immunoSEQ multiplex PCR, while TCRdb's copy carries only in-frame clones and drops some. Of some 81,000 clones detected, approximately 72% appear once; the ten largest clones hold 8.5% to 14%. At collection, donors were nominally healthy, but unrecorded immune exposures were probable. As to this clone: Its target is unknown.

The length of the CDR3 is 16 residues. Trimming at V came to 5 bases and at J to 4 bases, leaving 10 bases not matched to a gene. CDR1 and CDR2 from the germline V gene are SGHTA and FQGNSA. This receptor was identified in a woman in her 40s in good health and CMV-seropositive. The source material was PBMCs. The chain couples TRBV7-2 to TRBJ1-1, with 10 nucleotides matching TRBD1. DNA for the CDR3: TGTGCCAGCAGCCACAGATTCCGGGACAGGGGCACTGAAGCTTTCTTT. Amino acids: CASSHRFRDRGTEAFF.